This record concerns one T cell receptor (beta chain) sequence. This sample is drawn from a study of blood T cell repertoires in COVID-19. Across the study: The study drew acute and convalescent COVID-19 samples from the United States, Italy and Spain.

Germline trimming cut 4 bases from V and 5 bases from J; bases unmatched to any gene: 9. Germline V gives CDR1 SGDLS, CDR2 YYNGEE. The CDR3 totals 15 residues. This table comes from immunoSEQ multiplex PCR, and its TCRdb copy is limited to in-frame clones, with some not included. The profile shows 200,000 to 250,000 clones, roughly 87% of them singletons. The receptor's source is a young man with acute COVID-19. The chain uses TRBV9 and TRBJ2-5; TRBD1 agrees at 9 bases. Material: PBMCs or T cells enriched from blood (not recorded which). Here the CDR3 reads CASSPGQGRMETQYF. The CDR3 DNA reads TGTGCCAGCAGCCCAGGACAGGGGAGGATGGAGACCCAGTACTTC.